The sequence of this T cell receptor (beta chain) was determined in a study of cytomegalovirus exposure and HLA in healthy donors. The PCR made use of 60 Vbeta and 13 Jbeta primers. Libraries were prepared by immunoSEQ multiplex PCR; TCRdb keeps only in-frame clonotypes and omits some of them. The table lists more than 150,000 clones, about 81% of them singletons. The CDR3 runs to 15 residues. The germline gives CDR1 LGHNT, CDR2 FRNRAP. Trimming took 4 bases from V and 7 from J; bases not matched to a gene: 5. This TCR came from a woman in her twenties or thirties in good health and CMV-seronegative. Material for sequencing was PBMCs. The chain couples TRBV12-5 to TRBJ2-1; TRBD1 matches 12 bases. The CDR3 sequence is CASGWGQGAMNEQFF. CDR3 bases: TGTGCTAGTGGTTGGGGACAGGGGGCAATGAATGAGCAGTTCTTC.